Below are 31 T cell receptor beta chains sequenced from a single sample in a study of technical replicates of blood from several donors. Libraries were prepared by immunoSEQ multiplex PCR; TCRdb keeps only in-frame clonotypes and omits some of them. Of about 56,000 clones in the sample, about 96% are singletons; the top ten hold 2.5% to 3.5%. The material sequenced was PBMCs. These receptors originate from a human donor in good health. Some clones in this sample may be carry-over from other donors' samples.

The chain is built from TRBV5-1 and TRBJ2-2; 9 positions match TRBD1. Germline V gene lookup returns CDR1 SGHRS and CDR2 YFSETQ. The V segment lost 4 bases and the J segment 7 bases; nucleotides outside the gene matches: 8. The length of the CDR3 is 15 residues. The CDR3 DNA reads as TGCGCCAGCAGCGGGGGGACAGGGCAGGACGGGGAGCTGTTTTTT. The encoded protein is CASSGGTGQDGELFF.

This sequence joins TRBV4-2 and TRBJ1-6, with a weak D call TRBD1 (6 bases). Deletions cut 2 bases from V and 9 bases from J, with 14 bases between. This CDR3 comprises 15 residues. CDR1 LGHNA and CDR2 YNFKEQ come from the germline V gene. CDR3 sequence: CASSQLDLRGSPLHF. The CDR3 nucleotides are TGTGCCAGCAGCCAATTGGACCTCAGGGGTTCACCCCTCCACTTT.

The chain couples TRBV5-4 to TRBJ1-2, with a weak D call TRBD1 (6 bases). Germline-derived CDR1 and CDR2 are SGHNT and YYREEE (reference sequence). This CDR3 region has 16 residues. V lost 0 bases and J lost 1, with 13 bases in between. In DNA, the CDR3 is TGTGCCAGCAGCTTGGCGCCAGGGGCGCTTAACTATGGCTACACCTTC. It translates to CASSLAPGALNYGYTF.

The V and J genes are TRBV2 and TRBJ1-4; 10 nucleotides line up with TRBD1. Looked up from germline, CDR1 is SNHLY and CDR2 is FYNNEI. V dropped 10 bases and J dropped 7; count of bases not matched to a gene: 12. This CDR3 has 15 residues. For the CDR3, the DNA is TGTGCCACGAGCCCCGACAGGGGGCGAGTTGAAAAACTGTTTTTT. This encodes CATSPDRGRVEKLFF. The whole variable domain, remainder taken from reference TRBV2 and TRBJ1-4, is EPEVTQTPSHQVTQMGQEVILRCVPISNHLYFYWYRQILGQKVEFLVSFYNNEISEKSEIFDDQFSVERPDGSNFTLKIRSTKLEDSAMYFCATSPDRGRVEKLFFGSGTQLSVL.

This chain connects TRBV27 to TRBJ1-5; 7 nucleotides line up with TRBD1. After removal of 6 bases from V and 6 bases from J, the junction contained 8 bases not matched to a gene. The CDR3 is 14 amino acids. From germline, CDR1 is MNHEY and CDR2 SMNVEV (reference sequence). CDR3 in amino acids: CASRLTGALQPQHF. The CDR3 nucleotides are TGTGCCAGCAGACTAACAGGGGCCCTTCAGCCCCAGCATTTT.

The chain has TRBV2 and TRBJ2-3, with 7 bases matching TRBD1. Trimming removed 3 bases from V and 3 bases from J; junction bases left unmatched: 3. The CDR3 length is 14 residues. Looked up from germline, CDR1 is SNHLY and CDR2 is FYNNEI. CDR3 sequence (DNA): TGTGCCAGCAGTGACAGGGGGTTGACAGATACGCAGTATTTT. Protein: CASSDRGLTDTQYF.

The gene calls are TRBV6-6 and TRBJ1-5, with D possibly being TRBD1 (5 bases). V lost 6 bases, J lost 5 bases, and 14 bases lay in between. Per the germline V gene, CDR1 is MNHNY and CDR2 is SVGAGI (reference sequence). The CDR3 consists of 14 residues. CDR3 DNA: TGTGCCAGCAGGACACGGGGGGTACATCAGCCCCAGCATTTT. Its translation is CASRTRGVHQPQHF.

This chain links TRBV6-5 with TRBJ1-2, with D possibly TRBD1 on 5 matching bases. This CDR3 is built from 12 residues. CDR1 is MNHEY, CDR2 SVGAGI, per germline. With 5 bases removed from V and 7 bases from J, the gap between germline ends came to 11 bases. CDR3 in amino acids: CASSLLGGGYTF. The CDR3 DNA sequence: TGTGCCAGCAGTCTCTTGGGGGGTGGCTACACCTTC.

The V call is TRBV7-2, the J call TRBJ2-4, with 11 bases identical to TRBD2. This CDR3 is 19 amino acids long. J gave up 0 bases and V 4 bases, and 11 bases lay outside the gene matches. CDR1 SGHTA and CDR2 FQGNSA come from the germline V gene. This CDR3 is CASSSDPRLAGIAKNIQYF. In DNA, the CDR3 is TGTGCCAGCAGCTCAGACCCCAGACTAGCGGGAATAGCCAAAAACATTCAGTACTTC. The full variable domain, in which reference TRBV7-2 and TRBJ2-4 provide the parts outside the CDR3, is GAGVSQSPSNKVTEKGKDVELRCDPISGHTALYWYRQSLGQGLEFLIYFQGNSAPDKSGLPSDRFSAERTGGSVSTLTIQRTQQEDSAVYLCASSSDPRLAGIAKNIQYFGAGTRLSVL.

The chain employs TRBV5-6 and TRBJ1-3, with TRBD1 as a possible D gene (6 bases). Germline values: CDR1 SGHDT, CDR2 YYEEEE. The CDR3 runs to 17 residues. V was trimmed by 0 bases and J by 0 bases, leaving 13 bases between them. The chain's CDR3 is CASSLDRTALSGNTIYF. DNA for the CDR3: TGTGCCAGCAGCTTGGACAGGACAGCGCTCTCTGGAAACACCATATATTTT. Variable domain in full (rest from reference TRBV5-6 and TRBJ1-3): DAGVTQSPTHLIKTRGQQVTLRCSPKSGHDTVSWYQQALGQGPQFIFQYYEEEERQRGNFPDRFSGHQFPNYSSELNVNALLLGDSALYLCASSLDRTALSGNTIYFGEGSWLTVV.

V gene TRBV9 combines with J gene TRBJ2-5, with 8 bases matching TRBD1. Germline lookup yields CDR1 SGDLS and CDR2 YYNGEE. V lost 0 bases and J lost 5; bases outside the gene matches: 6. The CDR3 spans 15 residues. The CDR3 DNA is TGTGCCAGCAGCGTAGAGGGGGACAGGTACGAGACCCAGTACTTC. Translation gives CASSVEGDRYETQYF.

This rearrangement joins TRBV6-6 to TRBJ1-3; the match to TRBD1 covers 8 bases. CDR3 length: 16 amino acids. Germline V lookup: CDR1 MNHNY, CDR2 SVGAGI (reference sequence). J lost 1 base, V lost 6 bases, and 8 bases had no gene match. DNA of the CDR3: TGTGCCAGCAGACCTGGACAGGGACGGTCTGGAAACACCATATATTTT. Translating gives CASRPGQGRSGNTIYF.

This clone appeared a single time. The V call is TRBV11-2, the J call TRBJ2-3, with no clear D. The V end was cut by 1 base, the J end by 0 bases, with 11 bases between. Germline lookup yields CDR1 SGHAT and CDR2 FQNNGV. The CDR3 has 16 residues. CDR3 in amino acids: CASSLGTVTSTDTQYF. DNA for the CDR3: TGTGCCAGCAGCTTAGGCACAGTAACTAGCACAGATACGCAGTATTTT.

The V and J genes are TRBV13 and TRBJ1-5, with 8 bases that match TRBD1. The CDR3 length is 15 residues. V lost 2 bases and J lost 7; bases outside the gene matches: 7. Germline lookup yields CDR1 PRHDT and CDR2 FYEKMQ (reference sequence). The CDR3 loop reads CASSLQGQGLQPQHF. The DNA for the CDR3 is TGTGCCAGCAGCTTACAAGGACAGGGTCTGCAGCCCCAGCATTTT.

V and J are TRBV7-8 and TRBJ2-7; 8 bases map to TRBD2. Looked up from germline, CDR1 is SGHVS and CDR2 is FQNEAQ. The CDR3 totals 14 residues. The ends lost 7 bases at V and 0 bases at J; junction bases unmatched: 5. The CDR3 loop reads CASTPTSASYEQYF. The CDR3 DNA reads as TGTGCCAGCACCCCGACTAGCGCCTCCTACGAGCAGTACTTC.

This chain links TRBV7-2 with TRBJ2-5, with TRBD1 identical over 7 bases. CDR1 and CDR2 (germline): SGHTA, FQGNSA. After removal of 6 bases from V and 5 bases from J, the junction contained 9 bases not matched to a gene. The length of the CDR3 is 14 residues. CDR3 protein: CASSPQGVRETQYF. CDR3 bases: TGTGCCAGCAGTCCCCAGGGGGTACGGGAGACCCAGTACTTC.

The chain combines TRBV30 with TRBJ2-7; D is possibly TRBD1 (5 bases). Germline-derived CDR1 and CDR2 are GTSNPN and SVGIG (reference sequence). V lost 2 bases and J lost 12, with 17 bases in between. CDR3 length: 12 amino acids. CDR3 residues: CAWSLGALSPYF. As DNA, the CDR3 is TGTGCCTGGAGTCTAGGGGCGTTAAGCCCGTACTTC.

This chain uses TRBV21-1 with TRBJ1-1. TRBV21-1 represents a pseudogene. The CDR3 is 17 amino acids. The CDR3 spells CASSKFPSGRVNTEAFF. Here the CDR3 DNA reads TGTGCCAGCAGCAAATTTCCCTCCGGGAGGGTGAACACTGAAGCTTTCTTT.

The gene calls are TRBV5-3 and TRBJ1-2, with D perhaps TRBD1 (5 bases). TRBV5-3 is known as an ORF, though its function is uncertain. The CDR3 sequence is 14 residues long. Trimming took off 4 bases at V and 5 bases at J, with 15 bases between the two ends. CDR3 residues: CARSPTQVLYGYTF. CDR3 nucleotides: TGTGCCAGAAGCCCTACACAGGTCCTTTATGGCTACACCTTC.

This clone showed up just once. The chain combines TRBV6-1 with TRBJ2-1; D ambiguous. Germline CDR1 reads MNHNS; CDR2 reads SASEGT. V was trimmed by 8 bases and J by 7 bases, leaving 9 bases between them. CDR3 size: 11 residues. The CDR3 loop reads CASASVNEQFF. CDR3 coding DNA: TGTGCCAGCGCGAGCGTAAATGAGCAGTTCTTC.

This chain joins TRBV7-7 and TRBJ2-5; D perhaps matches TRBD1 (6 bases). The CDR3 is made up of 13 amino acids. V was pared by 6 bases and J by 2 bases, with 10 bases between. Germline V gene sequence: CDR1 SSHAT, CDR2 FNYEAQ (reference sequence). The CDR3 region is CASSRTEQETQYF. Written as DNA, the CDR3 is TGTGCCAGCAGTCGGACAGAGCAAGAGACCCAGTACTTC.

The chain employs TRBV5-1 and TRBJ2-5; 7 nucleotides line up with TRBD1. Trimming at V came to 3 bases and at J to 1 base, leaving 3 bases not matched to a gene. This CDR3 contains 14 residues. Per germline, CDR1 SGHRS and CDR2 YFSETQ. This CDR3 is CASSSTGIQETQYF. In DNA form, the CDR3 reads TGCGCCAGCAGCTCGACAGGGATCCAAGAGACCCAGTACTTC.

The rearrangement uses TRBV6-5 and TRBJ2-1; D is ambiguous. This CDR3 comprises 13 residues. Germline loops: CDR1 MNHEY, CDR2 SVGAGI. Trimming cost V 2 bases and J 10 bases, with 12 bases left between them. CDR3: CASSYTPGWEQFF. CDR3 nucleotide sequence: TGTGCCAGCAGTTACACCCCAGGATGGGAGCAGTTCTTC.

The CDR3 here is CASSQGRVDTQYF. CDR3 nucleotide sequence: TGCGCCAGCAGCCAAGGTCGGGTAGATACGCAGTATTTT. This rearrangement joins TRBV4-1 to TRBJ2-3; no reliable D call. Trimming left V 1 base short and J 5 bases short, with 7 bases between. CDR3 length: 13 residues. The germline gives CDR1 MGHRA, CDR2 YSYEKL.

This clone was observed once. This chain uses TRBV9 with TRBJ2-3, with 11 bases identical to TRBD2. Looked up from germline, CDR1 is SGDLS and CDR2 is YYNGEE. V shed 0 bases and J 5 bases; nucleotides not matched to a gene: 8. The CDR3 consists of 17 residues. The CDR3 sequence: CASSVGNSGRAEDTQYF. CDR3 DNA: TGTGCCAGCAGCGTAGGAAATAGCGGGAGGGCCGAAGATACGCAGTATTTT.

The V and J genes are TRBV27 and TRBJ2-7, with 8 bases that match TRBD2. The germline V gene encodes CDR1 MNHEY and CDR2 SMNVEV (reference sequence). Germline trimming cut 3 bases from V and 2 bases from J; bases unmatched to any gene: 9. The CDR3 has 16 amino acids. The CDR3 sequence: CASSFFGGETTYEQYF. The CDR3 coding sequence is TGTGCCAGCAGTTTCTTCGGGGGGGAAACGACCTACGAGCAGTACTTC.

This chain links TRBV11-2 with TRBJ2-3; 9 positions agree with TRBD2. V lost 6 bases to trimming and J lost 2 bases; unmatched junction nucleotides: 9. The CDR3 sequence is 16 residues long. From germline, CDR1 is SGHAT and CDR2 FQNNGV. The CDR3 sequence is CASRIRLAANTDTQYF. The CDR3 region has the DNA TGTGCCAGCAGGATCCGACTAGCGGCCAACACAGATACGCAGTATTTT.

As for this clone: The limits of the CDR3 on the DNA are not certain, so only TCRdb's listed CDR3 is given. CDR3 protein: CASSFLAGRGNYGYTF. The V and J genes are TRBV27 and TRBJ1-2. The germline V gene has CDR1 MNHEY and CDR2 SMNVEV (reference sequence). Ends included, the CDR3 has 16 residues.

This chain uses TRBV9 with TRBJ1-5; weak D call: TRBD1 (6 bases). V dropped 2 bases and J dropped 8 bases, with 11 bases sitting between them. The CDR3 is made up of 13 amino acids. CDR1 is SGDLS and CDR2 is YYNGEE in the germline V gene. The CDR3 reads CASSVDSSKPQHF. For the CDR3, the DNA is TGTGCCAGCAGCGTGGACAGCTCTAAGCCCCAGCATTTT. Drawing the rest from reference TRBV9 and TRBJ1-5, the complete variable domain is DSGVTQTPKHLITATGQRVTLRCSPRSGDLSVYWYQQSLDQGLQFLIQYYNGEERAKGNILERFSAQQFPDLHSELNLSSLELGDSALYFCASSVDSSKPQHFGDGTRLSIL.

V and J are TRBV7-2 and TRBJ2-3; D is ambiguous. The CDR3 runs 11 residues. V lost 6 bases and J lost 3, with 4 bases in between. Germline V gives CDR1 SGHTA, CDR2 FQGNSA. CDR3 DNA sequence: TGTGCCAGCAGTCAAACAGATACGCAGTATTTT. Translating it yields CASSQTDTQYF.

The chain joins TRBV10-3 to TRBJ2-3, with 10 bases fitting TRBD2. Germline loops: CDR1 ENHRY, CDR2 SYGVKD. CDR3 length equals 14 residues. V dropped 11 bases and J dropped 3; count of bases not matched to a gene: 8. CDR3 coding DNA: TGTGCCGCTAATAGAGCGGGGGGGACAGATACGCAGTATTTT. Translation gives CAANRAGGTDTQYF.